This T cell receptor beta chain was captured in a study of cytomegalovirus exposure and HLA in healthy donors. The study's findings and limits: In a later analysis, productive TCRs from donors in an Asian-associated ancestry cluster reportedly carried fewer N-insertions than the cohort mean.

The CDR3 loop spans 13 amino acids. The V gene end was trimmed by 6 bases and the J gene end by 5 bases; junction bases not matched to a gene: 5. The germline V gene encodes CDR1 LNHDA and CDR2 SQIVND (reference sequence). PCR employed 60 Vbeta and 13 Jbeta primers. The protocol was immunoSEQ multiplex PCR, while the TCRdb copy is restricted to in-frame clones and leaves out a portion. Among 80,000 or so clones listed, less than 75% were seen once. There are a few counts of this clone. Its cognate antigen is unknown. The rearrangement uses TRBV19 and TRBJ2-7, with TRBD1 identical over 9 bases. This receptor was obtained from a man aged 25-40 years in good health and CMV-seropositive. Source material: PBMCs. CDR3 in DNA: TGTGCCAGTAGCCGACAGGGGGTCCACGAGCAGTACTTC. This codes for CASSRQGVHEQYF.